This TCR beta chain appears in the sequencing data of a study of shared clonotypes between healthy human individuals. The overall study: Researchers drew samples from two women and a few men aged 18 to 49. Donors had three CD4 naive, three CD4 memory, two CD8 naive and one CD8 memory plate apiece. Study-level findings and limits: It was observed that approximately 5% of naive CD4 clonotypes were shared across several donors.

V lost 5 bases and J 5 bases, leaving 13 bases between the germline ends. CDR1 SGHAT and CDR2 FQDESV come from the germline V gene (reference sequence). This CDR3 contains 14 residues. Worth noting for this clone: The antigen remains undetermined.

Donors, without exception, were Caucasian adults residing in Nashville, Tennessee. Repertoires were generated with immunoSEQ multiplex PCR, while TCRdb's copy carries only in-frame clones and drops some. The data hold 1,400,000 or so clones, with 97% to 99% observed a single time. The chain couples TRBV11-1 to TRBJ1-5, with unresolved D. Material for sequencing was naive CD4+ T cells sorted from blood. Indicated subset: CD45RA+ positively selected. This clonotype was sampled from a man aged 25-45 years in good health. CDR3 coding DNA: TGTGCCAGCAGCCCATCCCCGCAAGATCAGCCCCAGCATTTT. Translated: CASSPSPQDQPQHF. Looking up the rest from reference TRBV11-1 and TRBJ1-5 gives the full variable domain: EAEVAQSPRYKITEKSQAVAFWCDPISGHATLYWYRQILGQGPELLVQFQDESVVDDSQLPKDRFSAERLKGVDSTLKIQPAELGDSAMYLCASSPSPQDQPQHFGDGTRLSIL.